Each of the 19 T cell receptor beta chains below was sequenced from the same sample in a study of identical twins. TCRdb recomputed calls from the 5' RACE reads with MiXCR, one row per CDR3 protein. The repertoire includes 400,000 to 500,000 distinct CDR3 sequences, more than 13% of them detected once, and approximately 1% sits in the top ten. These data were also filed under a second study, of yellow fever vaccine responses in identical twins.

Sequencing was performed on CD4+ T cells sorted from blood. Receptors were obtained from a woman aged 18-29 years in good health.

This clonotype was counted a few times. The chain joins TRBV7-2 to TRBJ2-7, with 10 bases that match TRBD2. This CDR3 is built from 14 residues. In germline, CDR1 is SGHTA, CDR2 FQGNSA. The trim removed 6 bases at V and 1 base at J, leaving 3 bases unmatched. CDR3 nucleotide sequence: TGTGCCAGCAGATGGACTAGCGGTTCCTACGAGCAGTACTTC. Amino acids: CASRWTSGSYEQYF.

The rearrangement links TRBV4-1 to TRBJ2-5; maybe TRBD1 (6 bases). CDR3 length equals 15 residues. Trimming stripped 0 bases from V and 1 base from J, with 9 bases between. Per germline, CDR1 MGHRA and CDR2 YSYEKL. The CDR3 nucleotides are TGCGCCAGCAGCCAAGAGCAGACAGGCCAAGAGACCCAGTACTTC. This sequence encodes CASSQEQTGQETQYF.

In its sample, this clonotype was seen a few times. This rearrangement joins TRBV28 to TRBJ2-1; 7 bases align to TRBD2. The trim removed 8 bases at V and 7 bases at J, leaving 5 bases unmatched. Germline CDR1 reads MDHEN; CDR2 reads SYDVKM. This CDR3 region has 12 residues. CDR3 nucleotides: TGTGCCAGCGGCCAAGCGGGAAATGAGCAGTTCTTC. It translates to CASGQAGNEQFF.

This clonotype was seen many times. The chain joins TRBV29-1 to TRBJ2-1, with 9 bases aligning to TRBD2. Germline V gene sequence: CDR1 SQVTM, CDR2 ANQGSEA. After removal of 4 bases from V and 9 bases from J, the junction contained 13 bases not matched to a gene. This CDR3 is built from 15 residues. The CDR3 loop is CSVGQTSGSYGEQFF. Written as DNA, the CDR3 is TGCAGCGTTGGACAAACTAGCGGGTCTTACGGTGAGCAGTTCTTC.

This clonotype has ten or more counts. V is TRBV10-3 and J is TRBJ2-5; weak D call: TRBD1 (6 bases). Trimming cost V 6 bases and J 2 bases, with 7 bases left between them. CDR1 is ENHRY, CDR2 SYGVKD, per germline. The CDR3 covers 12 residues. The CDR3 nucleotides are TGTGCCATCAGGGACAGACAAGAGACCCAGTACTTC. It yields the protein CAIRDRQETQYF.

This clonotype was detected only a few times. V and J are TRBV12-3 or TRBV12-4 and TRBJ1-1; 7 nucleotides match TRBD1. The CDR3 is 15 amino acids. V gave up 1 base and J gave up 4 bases; unmatched junction bases: 6. The CDR3 DNA reads as TGTGCCAGCAGTTTAGGACAGGGTATAATCACTGAAGCTTTCTTT. It specifies CASSLGQGIITEAFF.

This clonotype was observed many times. The chain has TRBV6-1 and TRBJ2-2, with no clear D. V was clipped by 7 bases and J by 8 bases, with 17 bases between them. Germline V gene sequence: CDR1 MNHNS, CDR2 SASEGT. This CDR3 has 14 amino acids. The CDR3 region has the DNA TGTGCCAGCACACCTTCTAGAGTCTCGGGGGAGCTGTTTTTT. Its protein is CASTPSRVSGELFF.

This clonotype was counted only a few times. A read error may account for a junction end that differs from germline. The V call is TRBV24-1, the J call TRBJ2-3; D is possibly TRBD1 or TRBD2 (5 bases each). CDR3 length: 12 amino acids. In germline, CDR1 is KGHDR, CDR2 SFDVKD. CDR3: CATSVGTFPWIF. In DNA, the CDR3 is TGTGCCACCAGTGTCGGGACCTTTCCGTGGATATTT.

This rearrangement joins TRBV7-9 to TRBJ2-7; maybe TRBD2 (5 bases). The germline CDR1 and CDR2 sequences are SEHNR and FQNEAQ (reference sequence). CDR3 length: 17 residues. V lost 2 bases and J lost 2, with 19 bases in between. This CDR3 is CASSLLGSGLGPYEQYF. The CDR3 DNA sequence: TGTGCCAGCAGCTTATTAGGTTCCGGACTTGGGCCCTACGAGCAGTACTTC.

The table lists this clonotype with many counts. The chain couples TRBV20-1 to TRBJ2-5; D may correspond to TRBD1 or TRBD2 (6 bases each). The CDR3 contains 15 residues. V was cut by 3 bases and J by 3 bases, with 17 bases left in between. Germline CDR1 and CDR2: DFQATT and SNEGSKA (reference sequence). The CDR3 region is CSARGAGKSEETQYF. The CDR3 DNA follows: TGCAGTGCTAGGGGGGCGGGGAAAAGTGAAGAGACCCAGTACTTC.

The rearrangement links TRBV6-1 to TRBJ1-1; 9 bases line up with TRBD1. The CDR3 has 13 residues. J lost 6 bases, V lost 6 bases, and 5 bases had no gene match. The germline gives CDR1 MNHNS, CDR2 SASEGT. The CDR3 sequence: CASRGQGEAEAFF. The CDR3 DNA reads TGTGCCAGCAGGGGACAGGGTGAGGCTGAAGCTTTCTTT.

This clonotype showed up many times. The V and J genes are TRBV12-3 or TRBV12-4 and TRBJ1-5; a weak D match, TRBD1 (6 bases). The V end lost 5 bases, the J end lost 5 bases, and 10 bases lay between the germline ends. This CDR3 is 13 amino acids long. The chain's CDR3 is CASSRKGDQPQHF. In nucleotides, the CDR3 is TGTGCCAGCAGTAGGAAGGGGGATCAGCCCCAGCATTTT.

This clonotype has just a few counts. The CDR3 DNA sequence: TGTGCCAGCAGCTTAGATGGTCCGGGCGACGAGCAGTACTTC. Protein: CASSLDGPGDEQYF. This chain connects TRBV7-9 to TRBJ2-7; D unresolved. The CDR3 contains 14 residues. CDR1 is SEHNR and CDR2 is FQNEAQ in the germline V gene (reference sequence). Trimming took 1 base from V and 5 from J, leaving 12 bases between them.

The rearrangement joins TRBV7-9 to TRBJ2-3, with D perhaps TRBD2 (5 bases). The germline V gene has CDR1 SEHNR and CDR2 FQNEAQ (reference sequence). CDR3 length equals 15 residues. V lost 10 bases, J lost 2 bases, and 19 bases lay in between. CDR3 DNA sequence: TGTGCCATCGCCCCCATAGCGAGATCCACAGATACGCAGTATTTT. Encoded protein: CAIAPIARSTDTQYF.

This chain links TRBV3-1 with TRBJ2-5, with 11 bases that match TRBD2. This CDR3 has 16 amino acids. Germline V gene lookup returns CDR1 LGHDT and CDR2 YNNKEL (reference sequence). Germline trimming cut 3 bases from V and 5 bases from J; bases unmatched to any gene: 8. Here the CDR3 reads CASSQATSGSTETQYF. CDR3 bases: TGTGCCAGCAGCCAGGCTACTAGCGGGAGTACGGAGACCCAGTACTTC.

This chain links TRBV7-2 with TRBJ2-5; 10 nucleotides match TRBD2. The CDR3 consists of 15 residues. Looked up from germline, CDR1 is SGHTA and CDR2 is FQGNSA. Trimming cost V 5 bases and J 2 bases; bases outside gene matches: 5. The CDR3 spells CASSSSGGKQETQYF. The CDR3 coding sequence is TGTGCCAGCAGCAGTAGCGGGGGGAAACAAGAGACCCAGTACTTC.

This clonotype was seen repeatedly, ten times or more. The rearrangement uses TRBV29-1 and TRBJ2-4, with D tentatively TRBD2 (5 bases). V shed 4 bases and J shed 5 bases, with 12 bases lying between them. Germline-derived CDR1 and CDR2 are SQVTM and ANQGSEA. The CDR3 length is 13 residues. CDR3 in DNA: TGCAGCGTTGTACCGGACTCTGAAAACATTCAGTACTTC. It yields the protein CSVVPDSENIQYF.

The V gene is TRBV6-5, the J gene TRBJ2-3; 10 positions match TRBD2. J lost 6 bases, V lost 0 bases, and 6 bases had no gene match. This CDR3 region has 16 residues. Per germline, CDR1 MNHEY and CDR2 SVGAGI. In nucleotides, the CDR3 is TGTGCCAGCAGTTACTCTTTACTAGCGGGGCTGGATACGCAGTATTTT. Translating it yields CASSYSLLAGLDTQYF.

The chain is built from TRBV4-3 and TRBJ1-6; TRBD1 agrees at 8 bases. The CDR3 runs to 15 residues. The germline CDR1 and CDR2 sequences are LGHNA and YSLEER. V lost 3 bases to trimming and J lost 5 bases; unmatched junction nucleotides: 3. The CDR3 loop is CASSHHRGNNSPLHF. The CDR3 region has the DNA TGCGCCAGCAGCCACCACAGGGGGAATAATTCACCCCTCCACTTT.